This paragraph covers one T cell receptor beta chain sequence. Antigen specificity is unknown. The source of the sample is a study of cytomegalovirus exposure and HLA in healthy donors. Study background: Unique TCRs numbering roughly 85 million, obtained from HLA-typed donors, made up an early data release. General study findings and limits: Several of the most significant clusters appeared, in a later analysis, to be linked to common viral pathogens.

This CDR3 is 14 amino acids long. V lost 5 bases, J lost 5 bases, and 15 bases lay in between. Germline values: CDR1 LNHDA, CDR2 SQIVND (reference sequence). This PCR relied on a set of 60 Vbeta primers and 13 Jbeta primers. Generated by immunoSEQ multiplex PCR, the TCRdb table keeps only in-frame clones and is missing some. The sample records about 130,000 clones, approximately 75% being singletons. V gene TRBV19 combines with J gene TRBJ1-1; tentative D call: TRBD1 (5 bases). The receptor comes from a man aged 45-60 years in good health and CMV-seropositive. Sequences were obtained from PBMCs. CDR3 loop: CASSLMTARTEAFF. CDR3 coding DNA: TGTGCCAGTAGTCTGATGACAGCTCGGACTGAAGCTTTCTTT. Filled out from reference TRBV19 and TRBJ1-1, the complete variable domain reads DGGITQSPKYLFRKEGQNVTLSCEQNLNHDAMYWYRQDPGQGLRLIYYSQIVNDFQKGDIAEGYSVSREKKESFPLTVTSAQKNPTAFYLCASSLMTARTEAFFGQGTRLTVV.